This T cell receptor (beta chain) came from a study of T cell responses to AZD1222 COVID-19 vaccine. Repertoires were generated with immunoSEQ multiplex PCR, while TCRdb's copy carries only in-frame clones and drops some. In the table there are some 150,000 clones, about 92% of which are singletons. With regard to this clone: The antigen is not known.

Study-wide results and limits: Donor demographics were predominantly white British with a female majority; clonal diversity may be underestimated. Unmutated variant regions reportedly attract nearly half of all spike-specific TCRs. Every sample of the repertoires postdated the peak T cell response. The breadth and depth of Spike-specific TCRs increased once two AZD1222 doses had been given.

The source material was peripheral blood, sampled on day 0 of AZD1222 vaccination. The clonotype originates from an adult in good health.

CDR3 protein: CASSASGSEKLFF. The CDR3 DNA follows: TGTGCCAGCAGCGCCTCAGGGAGTGAAAAACTGTTTTTT. This chain joins TRBV5-5 and TRBJ1-4; weak D call: TRBD1 (5 bases). Germline CDR1 is SGHKS and CDR2 is YYEKEE (reference sequence). Trimming removed 4 bases at V and 7 bases at J, with 11 bases between. The CDR3 consists of 13 residues.